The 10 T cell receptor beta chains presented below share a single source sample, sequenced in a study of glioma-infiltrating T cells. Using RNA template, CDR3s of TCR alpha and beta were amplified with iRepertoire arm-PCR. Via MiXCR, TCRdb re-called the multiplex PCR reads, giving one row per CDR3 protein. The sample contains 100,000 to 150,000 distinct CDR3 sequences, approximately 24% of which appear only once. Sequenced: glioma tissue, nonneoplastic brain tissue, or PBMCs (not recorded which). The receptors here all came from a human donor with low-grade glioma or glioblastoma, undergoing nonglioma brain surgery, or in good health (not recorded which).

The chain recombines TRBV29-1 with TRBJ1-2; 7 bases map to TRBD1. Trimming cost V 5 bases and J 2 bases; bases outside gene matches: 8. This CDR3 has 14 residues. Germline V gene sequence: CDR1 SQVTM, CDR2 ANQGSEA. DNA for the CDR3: TGCAGCGTTCGACACCCGACAGGGAACTATGGCTACACCTTC. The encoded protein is CSVRHPTGNYGYTF. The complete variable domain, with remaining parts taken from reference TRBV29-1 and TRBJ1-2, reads SAVISQKPSRDICQRGTSLTIQCQVDSQVTMMFWYRQQPGQSLTLIATANQGSEATYESGFVIDKFPISRPNLTFSTLTVSNMSPEDSSIYLCSVRHPTGNYGYTFGSGTRLTVV.

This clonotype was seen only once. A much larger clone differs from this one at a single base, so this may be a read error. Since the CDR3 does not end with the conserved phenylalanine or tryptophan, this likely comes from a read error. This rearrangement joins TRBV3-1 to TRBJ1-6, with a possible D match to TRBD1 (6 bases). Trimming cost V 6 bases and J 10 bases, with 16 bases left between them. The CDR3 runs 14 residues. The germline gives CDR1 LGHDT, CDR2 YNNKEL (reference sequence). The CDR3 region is CASRNRVYSSPLHS. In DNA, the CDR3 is TGTGCCAGCAGGAACAGGGTCTACAGCTCACCCCTCCACTCT.

CDR3 in amino acids: CASSPNYEQYV. DNA for the CDR3: TGTGCCAGCAGTCCAAATTACGAGCAGTACGTC. V is TRBV28 and J is TRBJ2-7, with D uncertain. The ends were cut back, 5 bases at V and 4 bases at J, with 6 bases in the middle. The CDR3 sequence is 11 residues long. Germline assignment: CDR1 MDHEN and CDR2 SYDVKM.

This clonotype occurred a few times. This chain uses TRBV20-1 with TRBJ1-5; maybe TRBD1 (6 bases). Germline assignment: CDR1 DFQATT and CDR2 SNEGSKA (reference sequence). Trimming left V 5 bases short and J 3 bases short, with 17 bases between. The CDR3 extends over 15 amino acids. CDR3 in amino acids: CSAVETGATNQPQHF. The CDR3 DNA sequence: TGCAGTGCTGTCGAGACGGGGGCCACCAATCAGCCCCAGCATTTT.

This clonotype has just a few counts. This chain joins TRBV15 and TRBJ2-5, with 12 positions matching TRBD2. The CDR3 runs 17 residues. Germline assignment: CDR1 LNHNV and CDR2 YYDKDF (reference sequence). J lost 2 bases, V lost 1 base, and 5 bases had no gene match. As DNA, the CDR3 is TGTGCCACCAGCAGAGGTGCTAGCGGGGGGGGGCAAGAGACCCAGTACTTC. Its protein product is CATSRGASGGGQETQYF.

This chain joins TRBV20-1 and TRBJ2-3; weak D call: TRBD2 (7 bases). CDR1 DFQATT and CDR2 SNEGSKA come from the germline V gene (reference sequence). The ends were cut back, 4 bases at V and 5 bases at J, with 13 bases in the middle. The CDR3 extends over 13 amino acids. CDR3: CSAKGGPGDTQYF. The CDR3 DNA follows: TGCAGTGCTAAGGGGGGGCCAGGAGATACGCAGTATTTT.

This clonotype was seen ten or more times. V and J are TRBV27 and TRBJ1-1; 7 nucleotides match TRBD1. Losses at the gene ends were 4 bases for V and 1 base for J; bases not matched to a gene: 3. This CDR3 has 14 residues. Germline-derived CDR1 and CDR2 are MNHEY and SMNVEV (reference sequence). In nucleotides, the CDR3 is TGTGCCAGCAGTTGGGACAGACAGAACACTGAAGCTTTCTTT. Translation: CASSWDRQNTEAFF.

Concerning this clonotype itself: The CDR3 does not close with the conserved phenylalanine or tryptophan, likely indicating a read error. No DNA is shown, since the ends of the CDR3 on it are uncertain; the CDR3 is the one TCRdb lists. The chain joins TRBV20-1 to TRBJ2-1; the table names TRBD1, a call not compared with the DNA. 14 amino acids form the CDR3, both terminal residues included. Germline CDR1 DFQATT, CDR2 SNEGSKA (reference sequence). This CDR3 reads CSARSGGGRNEQLL.

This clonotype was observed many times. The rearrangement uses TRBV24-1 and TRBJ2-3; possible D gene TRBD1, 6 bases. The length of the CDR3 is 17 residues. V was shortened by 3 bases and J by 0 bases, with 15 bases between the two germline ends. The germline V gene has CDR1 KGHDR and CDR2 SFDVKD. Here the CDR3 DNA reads TGTGCCACCAGTGATCCACCCGGGACATCTAGCACAGATACGCAGTATTTT. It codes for CATSDPPGTSSTDTQYF.

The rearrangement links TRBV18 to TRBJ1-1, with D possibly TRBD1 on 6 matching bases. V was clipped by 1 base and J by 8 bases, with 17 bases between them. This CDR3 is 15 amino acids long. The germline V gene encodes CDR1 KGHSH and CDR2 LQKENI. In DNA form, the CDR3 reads TGTGCCAGCTCACCACGGCAGGGGACCCCCAGCGAAGCTTTCTTT. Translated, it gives CASSPRQGTPSEAFF.